The 19 T cell receptor beta chains listed next were all sequenced from one sample in a study of post-analysis software for immune sequencing data. Study-wide results and caveats: In patients, TRBV5-6, TRBV5-1 and TRBV20-1 belonged to five TRBV segments found more frequently than in controls.

No cognate antigen is known for these TCRs. Researchers reported that TCR beta cDNA libraries carried unique molecular identifiers. TCRdb processed the PCR reads anew with MiXCR; each CDR3 protein has one entry. Of hundreds of thousands of distinct CDR3 sequences in the sample, about 40% were seen once. Material for sequencing was blood. Source of these receptors: a girl between 10 and 17 years old with multiple sclerosis.

The table lists this clonotype with many counts. The chain couples TRBV29-1 to TRBJ2-7; 7 nucleotides match TRBD2. The ends lost 4 bases at V and 1 base at J; junction bases unmatched: 1. The CDR3 totals 12 residues. From germline, CDR1 is SQVTM and CDR2 ANQGSEA. As DNA, the CDR3 is TGCAGCGTTGCCGGGGGGTCCTACGAGCAGTACTTC. It specifies CSVAGGSYEQYF.

This clonotype was seen more than once but under ten times. This chain connects TRBV7-2 to TRBJ1-1, with TRBD1 identical over 8 bases. The CDR3 is made up of 15 amino acids. With 1 base clipped from V and 4 bases from J, the junction kept 5 bases outside the gene matches. The germline gives CDR1 SGHTA, CDR2 FQGNSA. As DNA, the CDR3 is TGTGCCAGCAGCTTAGGGAGGACAGGGCGCACTGAAGCTTTCTTT. Its translation is CASSLGRTGRTEAFF.

CDR3 amino acids: CASSFNVYSNQPQHF. The CDR3 DNA reads TGTGCCAGCAGTTTTAACGTTTATAGCAATCAGCCCCAGCATTTT. This chain connects TRBV12-3 or TRBV12-4 to TRBJ1-5, with D unclear. Between the trimmed V and J ends, which lost 3 bases and 0 bases, there was a span of 9 bases. This CDR3 is 15 amino acids long.

The chain links TRBV11-3 to TRBJ2-5; TRBD2 is a possible D gene (5 bases). Germline lookup yields CDR1 SGHNT and CDR2 YENEEA. This CDR3 comprises 18 residues. V lost 5 bases, J lost 1 base, and 23 bases lay in between. CDR3 coding DNA: TGTGCCAGCAGCCTAAGGGCCCAAACGGGGTGGTTCCAAGAGACCCAGTACTTC. This codes for CASSLRAQTGWFQETQYF.

This rearrangement joins TRBV9 to TRBJ2-1; the D gene is possibly TRBD1 (5 bases). The CDR3 has 13 residues. V shed 0 bases and J shed 7 bases, with 8 bases lying between them. Germline CDR1 SGDLS, CDR2 YYNGEE. DNA for the CDR3: TGTGCCAGCAGCGTAGCACAGGCGAATGAGCAGTTCTTC. It encodes CASSVAQANEQFF.

The chain carries TRBV12-3 or TRBV12-4 and TRBJ1-6; D may be TRBD1 (5 bases). Deletions cut 4 bases from V and 7 bases from J, with 11 bases between. The length of the CDR3 is 14 residues. CDR3 coding DNA: TGTGCCAGCAGTTGGAAGGGGATGAATTCACCCCTCCACTTT. Residues: CASSWKGMNSPLHF.

This sequence joins TRBV12-3 or TRBV12-4 and TRBJ2-7, with D perhaps TRBD1 (5 bases). This CDR3 region has 14 residues. Trimming took off 4 bases at V and 6 bases at J, with 16 bases between the two ends. The CDR3 coding sequence is TGTGCCAGCAGTTCCCCGGCAGGGCCCTTCGAGCAGTACTTC. It specifies CASSSPAGPFEQYF.

The chain combines TRBV29-1 with TRBJ1-1; weak D call: TRBD1 (6 bases). The CDR3 sequence is 12 residues long. From germline, CDR1 is SQVTM and CDR2 ANQGSEA. V lost 6 bases and J lost 4, with 12 bases in between. The CDR3: CSVDDRSTEAFF. DNA for the CDR3: TGCAGCGTGGACGACAGGTCCACTGAAGCTTTCTTT.

V is TRBV20-1 and J is TRBJ2-5; 7 positions agree with TRBD1. Germline CDR1 and CDR2: DFQATT and SNEGSKA (reference sequence). The CDR3 is made up of 13 amino acids. V lost 3 bases and J lost 3; bases outside the gene matches: 4. The CDR3 loop reads CSASYGTEETQYF. CDR3 DNA sequence: TGCAGTGCTAGTTACGGGACAGAAGAGACCCAGTACTTC.

This clonotype came up a few times. J is TRBJ2-5 and V is TRBV7-9; 9 bases agree with TRBD1. Germline V gives CDR1 SEHNR, CDR2 FQNEAQ (reference sequence). This CDR3 region has 13 residues. The V and J ends lost 1 base and 9 bases, in that order; junction bases with no gene match: 3. As DNA, the CDR3 is TGTGCCAGCAGCTTAGGGGACAGGGTGTCCCAGTACTTC. Encoded protein: CASSLGDRVSQYF.

The chain joins TRBV12-3 or TRBV12-4 to TRBJ1-1; 9 bases align to TRBD1. V trimming: 5 bases; J trimming: 5 bases; junction bases outside the gene matches: 6. The CDR3 length is 14 residues. The CDR3 loop reads CASSRSGQGTEAFF. The CDR3 DNA reads TGTGCCAGCAGTCGGTCCGGACAGGGGACTGAAGCTTTCTTT.

CDR3 amino acids: CASSRIEGQETQYF. CDR3 coding DNA: TGTGCCAGCAGCCGGATCGAGGGTCAAGAGACCCAGTACTTC. V gene TRBV3-1 combines with J gene TRBJ2-5, with TRBD2 as a possible D gene (5 bases). The V and J ends lost 4 bases and 2 bases respectively, with 11 bases between them. The CDR3 is made up of 14 amino acids. CDR1 LGHDT and CDR2 YNNKEL come from the germline V gene (reference sequence).

This chain joins TRBV29-1 and TRBJ2-3; D is unclear. With 2 bases removed from V and 4 bases from J, the gap between germline ends came to 13 bases. CDR1 and CDR2 (germline): SQVTM, ANQGSEA. This CDR3 has 14 residues. CDR3 DNA: TGCAGCGTTGAACCCGGCCTATCATCAGATACGCAGTATTTT. It encodes CSVEPGLSSDTQYF.

The chain is built from TRBV5-1 and TRBJ2-1, with D unclear. From germline, CDR1 is SGHRS and CDR2 YFSETQ. There are 12 residues in the CDR3. Trimming stripped 2 bases from V and 7 bases from J, with 7 bases between. The CDR3 region has the DNA TGCGCCAGCAGCTTCAGGATTAATGAGCAGTTCTTC. Residues: CASSFRINEQFF.

The V and J genes are TRBV29-1 and TRBJ1-1, with D maybe TRBD1 (5 bases). The CDR3 runs 14 residues. The germline V and J ends were trimmed by 5 bases and 0 bases, with 13 bases remaining between them. Germline CDR1 and CDR2: SQVTM and ANQGSEA. In DNA, the CDR3 is TGCAGCGTTAAAGGGGCCAGATTGAACACTGAAGCTTTCTTT. Its translation is CSVKGARLNTEAFF.

The J gene is TRBJ2-7, the V gene TRBV27; weak D call: TRBD2 (6 bases). CDR1 MNHEY and CDR2 SMNVEV come from the germline V gene (reference sequence). CDR3 length: 14 residues. V dropped 6 bases and J dropped 0 bases, with 12 bases sitting between them. Here the CDR3 reads CASRGGYHSYEQYF. The CDR3 DNA follows: TGTGCCAGCAGGGGGGGTTACCACTCCTACGAGCAGTACTTC.

Only a few counts were recorded for this clonotype. The chain combines TRBV20-1 with TRBJ2-7, with D possibly being TRBD1 (6 bases). Germline V gene data show CDR1 as DFQATT and CDR2 as SNEGSKA (reference sequence). There are 15 residues in the CDR3. Trimming took off 3 bases at V and 4 bases at J, with 19 bases between the two ends. In DNA form, the CDR3 reads TGCAGTGCTAGTTTGCCGTCAGGGGCTCGGTACGAGCAGTACTTC. It translates to CSASLPSGARYEQYF.

The chain uses TRBV7-2 and TRBJ2-1; TRBD1 might be the D (6 bases). Germline V gene sequence: CDR1 SGHTA, CDR2 FQGNSA. Trimming cost V 0 bases and J 12 bases, with 15 bases left between them. The CDR3 runs to 14 residues. The CDR3 sequence is CASSLAVPGQGQFF. The CDR3 coding sequence is TGTGCCAGCAGCTTAGCGGTTCCGGGACAAGGGCAGTTCTTC.

The rearrangement joins TRBV7-2 to TRBJ2-5; D may be TRBD2 (6 bases). Trimming shortened V by 5 bases and J by 1 base, and 11 bases separated the two germline ends. CDR3 length equals 14 residues. Germline loops: CDR1 SGHTA, CDR2 FQGNSA. The CDR3 is CASSGGSRQETQYF. DNA for the CDR3: TGTGCCAGCAGCGGGGGGTCCCGCCAAGAGACCCAGTACTTC.